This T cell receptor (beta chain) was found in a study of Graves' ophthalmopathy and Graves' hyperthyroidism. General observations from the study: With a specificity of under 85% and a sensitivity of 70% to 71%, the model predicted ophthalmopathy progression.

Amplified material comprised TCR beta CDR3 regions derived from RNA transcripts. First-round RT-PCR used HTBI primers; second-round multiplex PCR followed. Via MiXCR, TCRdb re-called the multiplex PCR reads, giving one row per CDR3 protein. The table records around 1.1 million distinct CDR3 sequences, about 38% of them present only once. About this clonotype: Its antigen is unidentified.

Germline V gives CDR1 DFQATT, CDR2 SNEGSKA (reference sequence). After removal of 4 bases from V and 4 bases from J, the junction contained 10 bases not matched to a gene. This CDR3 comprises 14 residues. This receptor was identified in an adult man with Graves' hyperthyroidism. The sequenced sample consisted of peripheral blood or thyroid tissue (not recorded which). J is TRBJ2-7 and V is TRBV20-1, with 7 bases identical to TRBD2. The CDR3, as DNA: TGCAGTGCTAACCCCAGGGCGGGAGTTTACGAGCAGTACTTC. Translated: CSANPRAGVYEQYF.